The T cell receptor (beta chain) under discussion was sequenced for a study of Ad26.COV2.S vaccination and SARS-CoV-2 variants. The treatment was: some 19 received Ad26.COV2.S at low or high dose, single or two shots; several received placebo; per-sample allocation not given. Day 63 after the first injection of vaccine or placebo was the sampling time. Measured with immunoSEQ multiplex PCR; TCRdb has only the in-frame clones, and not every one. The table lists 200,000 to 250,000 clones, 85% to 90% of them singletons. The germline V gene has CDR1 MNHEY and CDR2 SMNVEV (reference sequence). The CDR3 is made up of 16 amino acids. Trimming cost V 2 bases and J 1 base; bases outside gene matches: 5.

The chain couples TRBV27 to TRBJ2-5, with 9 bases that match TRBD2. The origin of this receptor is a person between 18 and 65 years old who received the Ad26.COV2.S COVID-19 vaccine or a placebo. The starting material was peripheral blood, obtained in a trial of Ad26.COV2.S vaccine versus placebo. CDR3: CASSLVGSGGQETQYF. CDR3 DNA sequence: TGTGCCAGCAGTTTAGTTGGTAGCGGGGGCCAAGAGACCCAGTACTTC.